This TCR beta chain was retrieved from a study of identical twins. This clonotype was recorded at least ten times. CDR3 length equals 18 residues. Germline assignment: CDR1 SGHTA and CDR2 FQGNSA. Trimming left V 0 bases short and J 0 bases short, with 14 bases between. One entry per CDR3 protein, called by TCRdb with MiXCR from the 5' RACE reads. This table has about 240,000 distinct CDR3 sequences, under 12% appearing once. This clonotype was obtained from a man aged 50 to 60 in good health. The material sequenced was memory T cells sorted from blood. The gene calls are TRBV7-2 and TRBJ2-2; maybe TRBD2 (6 bases). The CDR3 sequence is CASSLAVAEPANTGELFF. The DNA for the CDR3 is TGTGCCAGCAGCTTAGCGGTAGCGGAACCCGCGAACACCGGGGAGCTGTTTTTT.